This is a list of T cell receptor beta chains from one sample in a study of T cell repertoires in cytomegalovirus infection. TCRdb called the reads again in MiXCR, with one record for every CDR3 protein. The repertoire has around 550,000 distinct CDR3 sequences, around a quarter of them found once; the top ten carry approximately 13%. Sequencing was performed on PBMCs. Receptor source: a human donor in good health (CMV status not recorded). Some clones in this sample may be carry-over from other donors' samples. Each CDR3 is given without its conserved first and last residue. The D gene is left open where the match is weak.

J	V	D	CDR3
TRBJ2-1	TRBV10-3	TRBD2	AIGGVSSGRNEQF
TRBJ2-3	TRBV7-4	TRBD2	ASSLGLAGVRTDTQY
TRBJ2-3	TRBV12-3/TRBV12-4	.	ASRTTLLGTDTQY
TRBJ1-1	TRBV4-1	.	ASSQTPRMNTEAF
TRBJ1-3	TRBV6-5	.	ASSLRRGLKGNTIY
TRBJ1-1	TRBV14	.	ASSQDLPGLSTEAF
TRBJ1-6	TRBV12-3/TRBV12-4	TRBD1	ASSLGTGARNSPLH
TRBJ1-6	TRBV9	.	ASSVGAGSSYNSPLH
TRBJ1-3	TRBV2	TRBD1	ASSVKGQGTGNTIY
TRBJ1-5	TRBV28	TRBD1	ASSFLGQGAKQPQH
TRBJ1-1	TRBV19	.	ASSSNRDTDYNTEAF
TRBJ2-1	TRBV7-2	TRBD2	ASSLRRVAGERDEQF
TRBJ1-2	TRBV28	TRBD1	ASSFGTGTIYGYT
TRBJ2-4	TRBV7-3	.	ASSGVRLGLAKNIQY
TRBJ2-7	TRBV7-9	.	ASSFQGWDEQY
TRBJ1-5	TRBV19	.	ASTLGGSYQPQH
TRBJ1-1	TRBV6-1	.	ASSYPQVPNTEAF
TRBJ1-1	TRBV28	TRBD1	ASSPQDRDDTEAF
TRBJ1-5	TRBV29-1	.	SVEDPGQPQH
TRBJ1-4	TRBV28	.	ASKPILPEEKLF
TRBJ2-2	TRBV19	.	ASRLMNTGELF
TRBJ1-2	TRBV2	TRBD1	ASSEAGTGNGYT
TRBJ2-2	TRBV10-3	TRBD2	AISKGLAGGGNGELF
TRBJ1-1	TRBV7-6	.	ASSRVGNSEAF
TRBJ1-2	TRBV20-1	.	SARDNGVYYGYT
TRBJ2-2	TRBV6-2/TRBV6-3	.	AGTRGQVGELF
TRBJ2-3	TRBV28	.	ASSPPGGGTDTQY
TRBJ1-2	TRBV12-3/TRBV12-4	.	ASSLRARAQAGYT
TRBJ1-2	TRBV4-1	TRBD1	ASSLREGAGYGYT
TRBJ2-7	TRBV5-1	TRBD1	ASSEQGASYEQY
TRBJ1-1	TRBV5-1	.	ASSLEGNRNIEAF
TRBJ1-6	TRBV11-2	TRBD1	ASSFLDRGYSPLH
TRBJ2-1	TRBV29-1	.	SVGGHVGGLISYNEQF
TRBJ2-7	TRBV6-6	.	ASRGENTRYEQY
TRBJ2-1	TRBV7-3	TRBD2	ASSLTGGSQVNEQF
TRBJ2-5	TRBV6-2/TRBV6-3	TRBD2	ASSYWTGASYTSGRQETQY
TRBJ1-1	TRBV5-4	TRBD1	ASSLAGQGVGTEAF
TRBJ2-3	TRBV28	TRBD2	ASSFEIAGPSTDTQY
TRBJ2-1	TRBV7-9	.	ASSASASSYNEQF
TRBJ1-1	TRBV6-8	TRBD1	ASSKLSRGLGDTEAF
TRBJ2-5	TRBV19	.	ASSIGQQGQETQY
TRBJ2-3	TRBV11-3	.	ASSLDRRSTDTQY
TRBJ2-1	TRBV6-2/TRBV6-3	TRBD2	ASTLTSGDEQF
TRBJ2-1	TRBV15	.	ATSRDFGGTANEQF
TRBJ2-5	TRBV20-1	.	SASPVSGVQETQY
TRBJ2-5	TRBV14	.	ASSQVQGPGGETQY
TRBJ2-1	TRBV7-2	.	ASSLRAGREQF
TRBJ2-4	TRBV7-9	TRBD2	ASSDRQRPGTSGRMRTKNIQY
TRBJ2-5	TRBV7-2	.	ASSLASETQY
TRBJ1-5	TRBV7-6	.	ASSLSFRQPQH
TRBJ2-7	TRBV25-1	.	ASRGIYEQY
TRBJ2-2	TRBV12-3/TRBV12-4	TRBD1	ASSMGQGTGELF
TRBJ2-7	TRBV7-2	TRBD1	ASSSVRGTGGYEQY
TRBJ2-5	TRBV20-1	.	SAREPGSSTQETQY
TRBJ2-1	TRBV20-1	TRBD2	SARDPAGGYNEQF
TRBJ1-1	TRBV28	.	ASSTQGIGAF
TRBJ2-3	TRBV7-6	TRBD1	ASSLAPGQGTDTQY
TRBJ2-1	TRBV6-5	TRBD2	ASSYVTSGYNEQF
TRBJ1-2	TRBV7-2	.	ASSFDRSAGVYGYT
TRBJ2-3	TRBV30	TRBD2	AWQSGSRSTDTQY